Included here is one T cell receptor (beta chain) sequence, with context. A second about 6 to 12 cycle PCR used barcoded and J-beta primers. TCRdb itself ran the 5' RACE reads through MiXCR, one entry per CDR3 protein. This repertoire shows 1.5 million to 2 million distinct CDR3 sequences, 49% found once; its top ten account for 2.1%. The sample belongs to a study of blood T cells in healthy people across ages. The CDR3 consists of 16 residues. Per the germline V gene, CDR1 is SGHRS and CDR2 is YFSETQ. V lost 0 bases to trimming and J lost 4 bases, with 13 bases between them. J is TRBJ2-2 and V is TRBV5-1; D assignment may be TRBD1 or TRBD2 (5 bases each). Sequenced sample: blood. The source is a woman aged 40 to 50 in good health. In DNA, the CDR3 is TGCGCCAGCAGCTTGGCAGGAGTGGGGACCACCGGGGAGCTGTTTTTT. Residues: CASSLAGVGTTGELFF.